The T cell receptor beta chain described here comes from a study of vaccination and CD4 T cells after COVID-19. For the study at large: Six male and four female convalescents took part, two of them Hispanic.

The treatment here: roughly 10-day PBMC culture with coronavirus spike peptide pools or control peptides (ViraFEST assay). According to the study, CD4+ T cells from the unexposed donor were gathered ahead of the COVID-19 pandemic (2011-2018). Every well contained some 2 million PBMCs, which were grown with about 9.3 IU/ml IL-2 and roughly 9.7 ug/ml peptide pools. Turning to this clonotype: Its antigen is unknown.

Per the germline V gene, CDR1 is SGHVS and CDR2 is FNYEAQ. The CDR3 runs 13 residues. The V end was cut by 2 bases, the J end by 1 base, with 4 bases between. General study results and limits: Of the reactive clones in convalescent patients, a median roughly 90% showed up only post-vaccination.

Sequencing of DNA taken from cultured CD4+ T cells relied on the Oncomine TCR Beta short-read assay. Genomic DNA was taken out of cultured CD4+ T cells by extraction. TCRdb re-called the PCR reads through MiXCR, storing one row per CDR3 protein. The sample shows 6,000 to 6,500 distinct CDR3 sequences, around two fifths of them seen only once. The chain recombines TRBV7-6 with TRBJ2-3; D gene unclear. Sequenced input: CD4+ T cells from blood, cultured in vitro. The sequence was obtained from a human donor in good health. CDR3 nucleotides: TGTGCCAGCAGCTTACAGGGCACAGATACGCAGTATTTT. It translates to CASSLQGTDTQYF.